This T cell receptor (beta chain) was sequenced during a study of Ad26.COV2.S vaccination and SARS-CoV-2 variants. Some clones are missing from TCRdb's copy, which holds only in-frame ones; the method was immunoSEQ multiplex PCR. The sample lists fewer than 500,000 clones, roughly 89% occurring once. Whole-study findings and limits: In TCR breadth and depth analyses, total T cell responses may have been underestimated.

Stated treatment: 15 to 20 received Ad26.COV2.S at low or high dose, single or two shots; five or six received placebo; per-sample allocation not given. Repertoires come from day 63 after the first vaccine or placebo injection. Germline lookup yields CDR1 SEHNR and CDR2 FQNEAQ (reference sequence). This CDR3 contains 14 residues. With 5 bases removed from V and 2 bases from J, the gap between germline ends came to 12 bases. With respect to this clone: Its matching antigen is unknown.

The receptor's source is a person between 18 and 60 years old who received the Ad26.COV2.S COVID-19 vaccine or a placebo. The sequencing used peripheral blood, collected in a trial of Ad26.COV2.S vaccine versus placebo. The chain uses TRBV7-9 and TRBJ1-1, with a weak D call TRBD1 (6 bases). DNA of the CDR3: TGTGCCAGCAGCCGGGGGCAGGGTAACACTGAAGCTTTCTTT. It codes for CASSRGQGNTEAFF. The full variable domain, completed using reference TRBV7-9 and TRBJ1-1, is DTGVSQNPRHKITKRGQNVTFRCDPISEHNRLYWYRQTLGQGPEFLTYFQNEAQLEKSRLLSDRFSAERPKGSFSTLEIQRTEQGDSAMYLCASSRGQGNTEAFFGQGTRLTVV.